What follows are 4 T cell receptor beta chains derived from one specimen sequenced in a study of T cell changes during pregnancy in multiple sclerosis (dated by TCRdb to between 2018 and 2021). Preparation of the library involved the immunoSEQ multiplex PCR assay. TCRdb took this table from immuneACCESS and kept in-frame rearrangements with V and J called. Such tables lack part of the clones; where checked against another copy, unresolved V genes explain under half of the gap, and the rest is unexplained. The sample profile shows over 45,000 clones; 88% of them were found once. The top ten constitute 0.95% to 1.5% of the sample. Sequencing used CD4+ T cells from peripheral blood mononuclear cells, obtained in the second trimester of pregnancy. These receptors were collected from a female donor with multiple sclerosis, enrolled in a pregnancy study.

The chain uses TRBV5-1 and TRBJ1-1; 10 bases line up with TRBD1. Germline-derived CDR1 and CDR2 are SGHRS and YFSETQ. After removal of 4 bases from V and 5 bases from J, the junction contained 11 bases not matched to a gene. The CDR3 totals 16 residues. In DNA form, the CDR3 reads TGCGCCAGCAGCGTGAGACCGACAGGGGGCGAAACTGAAGCTTTCTTT. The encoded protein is CASSVRPTGGETEAFF.

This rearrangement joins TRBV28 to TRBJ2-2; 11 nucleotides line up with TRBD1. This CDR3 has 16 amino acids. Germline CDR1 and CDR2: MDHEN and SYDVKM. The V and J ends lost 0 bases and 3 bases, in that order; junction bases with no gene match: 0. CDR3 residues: CASSLWGQGDTGELFF. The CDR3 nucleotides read TGTGCCAGCAGTTTATGGGGACAGGGGGACACCGGGGAGCTGTTTTTT.

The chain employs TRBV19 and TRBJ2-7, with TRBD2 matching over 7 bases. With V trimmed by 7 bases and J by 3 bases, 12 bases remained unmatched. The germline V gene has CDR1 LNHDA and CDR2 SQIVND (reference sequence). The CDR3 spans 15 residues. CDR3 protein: CASKVGLAASYEQYF. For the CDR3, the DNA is TGTGCCAGTAAGGTAGGGCTAGCGGCAAGCTACGAGCAGTACTTC.

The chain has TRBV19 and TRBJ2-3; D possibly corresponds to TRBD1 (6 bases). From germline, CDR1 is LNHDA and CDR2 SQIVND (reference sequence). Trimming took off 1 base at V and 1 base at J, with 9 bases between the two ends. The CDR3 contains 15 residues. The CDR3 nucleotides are TGTGCCAGTAGTATAGCGCGACAGGGCACAGATACGCAGTATTTT. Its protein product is CASSIARQGTDTQYF. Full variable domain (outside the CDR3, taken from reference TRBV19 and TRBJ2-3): DGGITQSPKYLFRKEGQNVTLSCEQNLNHDAMYWYRQDPGQGLRLIYYSQIVNDFQKGDIAEGYSVSREKKESFPLTVTSAQKNPTAFYLCASSIARQGTDTQYFGPGTRLTVL.